This T cell receptor (beta chain) was captured by sequencing in a study of shared clonotypes between healthy human individuals. Study-level points and caveats: Rarefaction indicated that sorted-subset sequencing remained incomplete although depth was large.

A word on this clone: Its antigen is unknown.

Trimming removed 6 bases at V and 6 bases at J, with 21 bases between. Germline CDR1 KGHSH, CDR2 LQKENI. The CDR3 totals 16 residues. The deep-level immunoSEQ assay was used. Profiling relied on immunoSEQ multiplex PCR, and the TCRdb table lists in-frame clones only, not all of them. The sample lists over 2 million clones; about 95% were seen once. The receptor was isolated from a young man in good health. The V gene is TRBV18, the J gene TRBJ2-1; D not resolved. Material: naive CD4+ T cells sorted from blood. Subset specified: CD45RA+ positively selected. The CDR3 nucleotides read TGTGCCAGCTCCAAGAACCGGGTCCCCAGTAGCAATGAGCAGTTCTTC. This codes for CASSKNRVPSSNEQFF.